This T cell receptor beta chain was retrieved from a study of early T cells in non-severe SARS-CoV-2 infection. About the research overall: The study sequenced bulk RNA from unsorted whole blood, with chains unpaired. Study-level points and caveats: Using VDJdb, the matching emphasized anti-spike CD8 responses while missing private and CD4 specificities.

Researchers attached unique molecular identifiers to individual cDNA molecules. Each CDR3 protein is one row after TCRdb ran MiXCR on the 5' RACE reads. The sample holds about 61,000 distinct CDR3 sequences, about 9.3% seen once. About this clonotype itself: The antigen remains undetermined.

The CDR3 sequence is 12 residues long. The germline CDR1 and CDR2 sequences are LGHDT and YNNKEL (reference sequence). V dropped 0 bases and J dropped 7 bases, with 6 bases sitting between them. The receptor was derived from an adult who was a healthcare worker with PCR-confirmed SARS-CoV-2 infection or an uninfected control (not recorded which). This chain joins TRBV3-1 and TRBJ2-5, with D uncertain. The sequencing input was whole blood. The CDR3 here is CASSQDGRTQYF. As DNA, the CDR3 is TGTGCCAGCAGCCAAGATGGTAGGACCCAGTACTTC.